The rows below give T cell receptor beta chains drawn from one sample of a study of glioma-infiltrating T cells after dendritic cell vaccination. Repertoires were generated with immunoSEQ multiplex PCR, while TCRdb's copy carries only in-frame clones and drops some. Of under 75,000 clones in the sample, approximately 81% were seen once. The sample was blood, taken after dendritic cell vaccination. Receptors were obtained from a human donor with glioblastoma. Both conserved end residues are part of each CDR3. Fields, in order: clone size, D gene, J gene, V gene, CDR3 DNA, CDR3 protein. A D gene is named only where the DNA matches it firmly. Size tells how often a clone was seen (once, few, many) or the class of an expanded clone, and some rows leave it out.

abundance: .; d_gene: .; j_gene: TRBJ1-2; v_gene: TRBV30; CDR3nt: TGTGCCTGGTTAACCACACAGGGTGCAGACTATGGCTACACCTTC; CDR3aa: CAWLTTQGADYGYTF
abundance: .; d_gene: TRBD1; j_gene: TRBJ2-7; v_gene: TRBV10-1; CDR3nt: TGCGCCAGCAGTCCCGGGACAGGCTACGAGCAGTACTTC; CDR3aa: CASSPGTGYEQYF
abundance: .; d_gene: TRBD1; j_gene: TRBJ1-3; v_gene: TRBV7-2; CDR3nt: TGTGCCAGCAGCCAAGGGACAGCTAGTGGAAACACCATATATTTT; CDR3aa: CASSQGTASGNTIYF
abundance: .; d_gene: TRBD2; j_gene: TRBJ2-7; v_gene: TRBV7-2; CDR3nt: TGTGCCAGCAGCTTCCAGCGGGGGGGCCTGAACGAGCAGTACTTC; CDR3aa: CASSFQRGGLNEQYF
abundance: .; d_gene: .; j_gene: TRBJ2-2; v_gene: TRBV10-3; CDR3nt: TGTGCCATCCCAGCGGGACAACCGAACACCGGGGAGCTGTTTTTT; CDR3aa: CAIPAGQPNTGELFF
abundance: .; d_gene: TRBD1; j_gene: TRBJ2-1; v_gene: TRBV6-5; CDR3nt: TGTGCCAGCAGGTCTACAGGGGGCTCCTACAATGAGCAGTTCTTC; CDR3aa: CASRSTGGSYNEQFF
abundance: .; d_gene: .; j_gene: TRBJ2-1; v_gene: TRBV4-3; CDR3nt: TGCGCCAGCAGCCAAGGCCAGGCATTGTGGAATGAGCAGTTCTTC; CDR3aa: CASSQGQALWNEQFF
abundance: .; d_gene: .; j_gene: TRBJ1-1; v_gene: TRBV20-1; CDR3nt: TGCAGTGCCCGCATCCCGCAGGGAGCTTTCTTT; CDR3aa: CSARIPQGAFF
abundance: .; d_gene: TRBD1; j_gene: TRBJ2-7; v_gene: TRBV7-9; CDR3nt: TGTGCCAGCAGCTTAGCTCCGGGACAGGGATTAGGGTCCTACGAGCAGTACTTC; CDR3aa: CASSLAPGQGLGSYEQYF
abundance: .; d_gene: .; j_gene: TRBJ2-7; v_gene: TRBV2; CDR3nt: TGTGCCAGCACCCCGAGCGCAAATCCCAACTACGAGCAGTACTTC; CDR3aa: CASTPSANPNYEQYF
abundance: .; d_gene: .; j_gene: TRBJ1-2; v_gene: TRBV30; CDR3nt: TGTGCCTGGAGTGTACACAGGGATGGCTACACCTTC; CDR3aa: CAWSVHRDGYTF
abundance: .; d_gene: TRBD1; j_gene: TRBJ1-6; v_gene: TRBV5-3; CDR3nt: TGTGCCAGAAGGTTTCAGGGGGCCTCGAATTCACCCCTCCACTTT; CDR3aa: CARRFQGASNSPLHF
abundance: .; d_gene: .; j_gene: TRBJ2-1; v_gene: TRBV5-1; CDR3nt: TGCGCCAGCAGCTCCTCCGCGGGGAGAAACAATGAGCAGTTCTTC; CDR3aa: CASSSSAGRNNEQFF
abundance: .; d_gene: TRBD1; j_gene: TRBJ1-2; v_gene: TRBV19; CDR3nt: TGTGCCAGCCGACAGGGAGACTATGGCTACACCTTC; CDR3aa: CASRQGDYGYTF
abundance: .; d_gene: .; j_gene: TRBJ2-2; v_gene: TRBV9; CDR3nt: TGTGCCAGCAGCGTCGGAGGAAGCACGAACACCGGGGAGCTGTTTTTT; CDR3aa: CASSVGGSTNTGELFF
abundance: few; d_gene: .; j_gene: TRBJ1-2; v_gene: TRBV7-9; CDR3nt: TGTGCCAGCAGCTTCGAGGCAGCCTATGGCTACACCTTC; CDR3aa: CASSFEAAYGYTF
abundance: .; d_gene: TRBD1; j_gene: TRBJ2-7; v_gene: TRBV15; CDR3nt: TGTGCCACCAGCAGATCGGTCAGGGGGTACTACGAGCAGTACTTC; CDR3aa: CATSRSVRGYYEQYF
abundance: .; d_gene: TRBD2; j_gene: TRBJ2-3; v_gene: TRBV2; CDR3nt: TGTGCCAGCAGTGAAGCGCTTTCGGGGGGGGCACTCACAGATACGCAGTATTTT; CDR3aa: CASSEALSGGALTDTQYF
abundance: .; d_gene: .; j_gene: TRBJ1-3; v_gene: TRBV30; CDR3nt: TGTGCCTGGAGTTCGGACAGCGACTCTGGAAACACCATATATTTT; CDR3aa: CAWSSDSDSGNTIYF
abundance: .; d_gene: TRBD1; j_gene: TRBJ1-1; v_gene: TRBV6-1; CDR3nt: TGTGCCAGCACCCCGGACAGGGGGCACACTGAAGCTTTCTTT; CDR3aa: CASTPDRGHTEAFF
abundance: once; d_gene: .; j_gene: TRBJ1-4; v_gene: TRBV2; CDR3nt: TGTGCCAGCAGTGATCGGCAGGGCCGGGAAAAACTGTTTTTT; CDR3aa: CASSDRQGREKLFF
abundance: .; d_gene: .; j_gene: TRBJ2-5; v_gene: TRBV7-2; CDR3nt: TGTGCCAGCAGCTTAGAGGGGATTGGCCAAGAGACCCAGTACTTC; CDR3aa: CASSLEGIGQETQYF
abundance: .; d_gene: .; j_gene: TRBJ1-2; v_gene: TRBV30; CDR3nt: TGTGCCTGGTTGAACTGGACACCCGACTATGGCTACACCTTC; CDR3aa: CAWLNWTPDYGYTF
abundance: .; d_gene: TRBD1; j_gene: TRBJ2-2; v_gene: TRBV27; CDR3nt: TGTGCCAGCAGTCCCCGGACAGGGGGCACCGGGGAGCTGTTTTTT; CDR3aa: CASSPRTGGTGELFF
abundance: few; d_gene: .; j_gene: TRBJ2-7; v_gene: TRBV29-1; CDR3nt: TGCAGCGTTGCCCTAGGGGTTTCCGAGCAGTACTTC; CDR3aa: CSVALGVSEQYF
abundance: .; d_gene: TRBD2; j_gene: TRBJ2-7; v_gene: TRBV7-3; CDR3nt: TGTGCCAGCAGCTTAAGGGCTAGCGGGGTTCTCTCCTACGAGCAGTACTTC; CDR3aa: CASSLRASGVLSYEQYF
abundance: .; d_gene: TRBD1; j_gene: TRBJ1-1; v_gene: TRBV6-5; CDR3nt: TGTGCCAGCAGTGGACAGGGAGTGAACACTGAAGCTTTCTTT; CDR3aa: CASSGQGVNTEAFF
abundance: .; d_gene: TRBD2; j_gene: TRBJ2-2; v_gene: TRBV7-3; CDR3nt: TGTGCCAGCAGCCAAGTCCCGGGACTAGTCGTATCGGAGCTGTTTTTT; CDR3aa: CASSQVPGLVVSELFF
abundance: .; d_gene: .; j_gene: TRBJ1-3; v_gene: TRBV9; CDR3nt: TGTGCCAGCAGCGCAACAGGGTTTGTAGGAAACACCATATATTTT; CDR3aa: CASSATGFVGNTIYF
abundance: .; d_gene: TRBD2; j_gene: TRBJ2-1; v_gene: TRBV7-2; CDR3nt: TGTGCCAGCAGCACCGGGACTAGCGGGGACGGGGGGCAGTTCTTC; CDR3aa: CASSTGTSGDGGQFF
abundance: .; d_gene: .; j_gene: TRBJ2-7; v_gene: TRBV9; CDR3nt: TGTGCCAGCAGCGTGGGGGGGGCCATCTCCTACGAGCAGTACTTC; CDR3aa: CASSVGGAISYEQYF
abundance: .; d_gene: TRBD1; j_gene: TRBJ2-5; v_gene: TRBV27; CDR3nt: TGTGCCAGCAGTCCCGGGACAGGGAACGCGGAGACCCAGTACTTC; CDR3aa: CASSPGTGNAETQYF
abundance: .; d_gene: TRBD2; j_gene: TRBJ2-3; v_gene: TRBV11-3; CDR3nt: TGTGCCAGCAGCTTATACGGGGGGGTCACAGATACGCAGTATTTT; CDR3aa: CASSLYGGVTDTQYF
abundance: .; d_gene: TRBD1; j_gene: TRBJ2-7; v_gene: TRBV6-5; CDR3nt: TGTGCCAGCAGGCTGGGACAGGGAGGCCACGAGCAGTACTTC; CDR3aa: CASRLGQGGHEQYF
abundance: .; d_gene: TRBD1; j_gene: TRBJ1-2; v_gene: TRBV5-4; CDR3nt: TGTGCCAGCAGCTTGGGGGACAGGGTCTATGGCTACACCTTC; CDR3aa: CASSLGDRVYGYTF
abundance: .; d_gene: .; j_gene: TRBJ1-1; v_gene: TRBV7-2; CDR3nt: TGTGCCAGCCTCTTGGCGGGGGCCCCTGAAGCTTTCTTT; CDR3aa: CASLLAGAPEAFF
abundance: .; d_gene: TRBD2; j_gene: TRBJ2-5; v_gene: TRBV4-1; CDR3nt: TGCGCCAGCAGCCAAGGTGCCTTAGCGGGGGGGCCGGAGACCCAGTACTTC; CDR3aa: CASSQGALAGGPETQYF
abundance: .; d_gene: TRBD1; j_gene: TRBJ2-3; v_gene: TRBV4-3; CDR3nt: TGCGCCAGCAGCCACGGGACAGGGACAGATACGCAGTATTTT; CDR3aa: CASSHGTGTDTQYF
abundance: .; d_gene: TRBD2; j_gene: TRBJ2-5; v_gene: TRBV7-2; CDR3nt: TGTGCCAGCAGCCGCGTTAGCGGGGTACAAGAGACCCAGTACTTC; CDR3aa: CASSRVSGVQETQYF
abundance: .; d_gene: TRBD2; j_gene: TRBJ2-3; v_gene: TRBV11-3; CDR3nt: TGTGCCAGCAGCTTAGATCAGGGCCTCGGGGGGGGAGATACGCAGTATTTT; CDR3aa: CASSLDQGLGGGDTQYF
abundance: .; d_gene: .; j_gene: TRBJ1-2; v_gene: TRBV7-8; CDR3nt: TGTGCCAGCAGCTTAGAAGTAGTCTACTATGGCTACACCTTC; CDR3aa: CASSLEVVYYGYTF
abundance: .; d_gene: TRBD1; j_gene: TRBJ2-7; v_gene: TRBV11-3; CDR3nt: TGTGCCAGCAGCTTAGGGGGGACAGTTGCCTACGAGCAGTACTTC; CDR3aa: CASSLGGTVAYEQYF
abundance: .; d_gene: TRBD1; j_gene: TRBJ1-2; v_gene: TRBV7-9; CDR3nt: TGTGCCAGCAACACACTGACAGGGGGCACGAATGGCTACACCTTC; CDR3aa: CASNTLTGGTNGYTF
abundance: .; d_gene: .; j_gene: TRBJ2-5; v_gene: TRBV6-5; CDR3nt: TGTGCCAGCAGGACCGCAGGGGAAGAGACCCAGTACTTC; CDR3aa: CASRTAGEETQYF
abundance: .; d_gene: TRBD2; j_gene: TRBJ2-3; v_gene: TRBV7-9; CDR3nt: TGTGCCACCCCGTCCCTCGGGGCGGGGGTGGCAGATACGCAGTATTTT; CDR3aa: CATPSLGAGVADTQYF
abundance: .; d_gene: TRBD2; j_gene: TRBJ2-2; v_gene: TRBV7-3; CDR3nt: TGTGCCAGCAGCTTATTGCAACCAGCGGGGACCGCCGGGGAGCTGTTTTTT; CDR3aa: CASSLLQPAGTAGELFF
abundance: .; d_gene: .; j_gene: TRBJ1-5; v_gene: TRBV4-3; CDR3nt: TGCGCCAGCAGCCAAGATCTCCGGGGGGGAAATCAGCCCCAGCATTTT; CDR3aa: CASSQDLRGGNQPQHF
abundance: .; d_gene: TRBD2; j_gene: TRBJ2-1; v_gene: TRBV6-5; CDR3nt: TGTGCCAGCAACCCGACTAGCGGGGGGGCACAGGAGCAGTTCTTC; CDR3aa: CASNPTSGGAQEQFF
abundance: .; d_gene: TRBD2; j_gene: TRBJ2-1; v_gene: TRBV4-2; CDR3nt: TGTGCCAGCAGCCAATTCGGGACTAGCGGGAAAAATGAGCAGTTCTTC; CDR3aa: CASSQFGTSGKNEQFF
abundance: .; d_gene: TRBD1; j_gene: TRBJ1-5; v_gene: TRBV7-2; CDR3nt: TGTGCCAGCAGCTTAAGGGACAGGAACAATCAGCCCCAGCATTTT; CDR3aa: CASSLRDRNNQPQHF
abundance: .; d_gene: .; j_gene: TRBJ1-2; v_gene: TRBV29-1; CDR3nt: TGCAGCGTTGACGTTCCGGGGGACTATGGCTACACCTTC; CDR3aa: CSVDVPGDYGYTF
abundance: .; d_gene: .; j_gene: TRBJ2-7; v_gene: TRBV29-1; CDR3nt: TGCAGCGCACGACAGGGGACTAACTCCTACGAGCAGTACTTC; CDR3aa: CSARQGTNSYEQYF
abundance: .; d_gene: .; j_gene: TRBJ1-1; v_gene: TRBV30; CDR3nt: TGTGCCTGGAGAGCTTACACTGAAGCTTTCTTT; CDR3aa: CAWRAYTEAFF
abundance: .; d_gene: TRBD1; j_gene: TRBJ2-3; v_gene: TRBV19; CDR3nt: TGTGCCAGTAGTATGGACAGGGAAGTCGAAGATACGCAGTATTTT; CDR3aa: CASSMDREVEDTQYF
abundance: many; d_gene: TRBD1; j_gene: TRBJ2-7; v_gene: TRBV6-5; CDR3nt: TGTGCCAGCAGTTCGGGGACAGGGTATGACGAGCAGTACTTC; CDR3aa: CASSSGTGYDEQYF
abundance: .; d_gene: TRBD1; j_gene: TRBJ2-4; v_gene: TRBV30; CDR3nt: TGTGCCTGGAGTCTAGGACAGGGGAAGGAAAACTTC; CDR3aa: CAWSLGQGKENF
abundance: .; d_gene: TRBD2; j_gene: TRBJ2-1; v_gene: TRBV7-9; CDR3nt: TGTGCCAGCAGCTCCGGACTAGCAATGCAGTTCTTC; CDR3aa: CASSSGLAMQFF